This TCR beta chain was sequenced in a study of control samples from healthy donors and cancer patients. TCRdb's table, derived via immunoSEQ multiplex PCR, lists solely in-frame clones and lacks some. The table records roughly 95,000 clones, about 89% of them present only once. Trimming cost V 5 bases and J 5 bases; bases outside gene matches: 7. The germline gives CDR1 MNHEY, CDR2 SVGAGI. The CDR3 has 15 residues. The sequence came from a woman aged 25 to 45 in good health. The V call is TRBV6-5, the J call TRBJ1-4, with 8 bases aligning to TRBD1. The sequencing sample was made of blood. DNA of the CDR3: TGTGCCAGCAGTCTGGACAGGGCCTCGAATGAAAAACTGTTTTTT. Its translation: CASSLDRASNEKLFF.